The source of this T cell receptor beta chain is a study of blood T cell repertoires in COVID-19. Produced via immunoSEQ multiplex PCR; TCRdb's table is partial and in-frame only. The sample has about 81,000 clones; around 89% are singletons. The ends were cut back, 6 bases at V and 2 bases at J, with 13 bases in the middle. The CDR3 has 15 residues. Germline CDR1 and CDR2: MNHEY and SVGEGT. The sequenced sample consisted of PBMCs or T cells enriched from blood (not recorded which). The chain couples TRBV6-2 or TRBV6-3 to TRBJ2-2, with a weak D call TRBD1 (6 bases). The clonotype comes from a woman aged 50 to 60 with acute COVID-19. As DNA, the CDR3 is TGTGCCAGCAGCGGGCTACAGGGCAACACCGGGGAGCTGTTTTTT. Encoded protein: CASSGLQGNTGELFF.